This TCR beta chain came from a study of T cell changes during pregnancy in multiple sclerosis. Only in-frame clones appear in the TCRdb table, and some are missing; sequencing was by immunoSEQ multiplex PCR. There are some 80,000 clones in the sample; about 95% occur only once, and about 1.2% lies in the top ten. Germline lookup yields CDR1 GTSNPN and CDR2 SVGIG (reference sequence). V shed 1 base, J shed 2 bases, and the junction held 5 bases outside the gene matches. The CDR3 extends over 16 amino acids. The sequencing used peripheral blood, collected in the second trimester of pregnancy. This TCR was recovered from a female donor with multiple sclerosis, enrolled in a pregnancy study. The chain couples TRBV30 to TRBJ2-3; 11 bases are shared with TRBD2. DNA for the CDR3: TGTGCCTGGAGTGAAGGGACTAGCGGCCACACAGATACGCAGTATTTT. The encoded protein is CAWSEGTSGHTDTQYF.